These T cell receptor beta chains were read from a single sample in a study of T cell repertoires in cytomegalovirus infection. Which antigens these TCRs recognize remains unknown. Via MiXCR, TCRdb re-called the reads, giving one row per CDR3 protein. The sample has 70,000 to 95,000 distinct CDR3 sequences, 25% to 30% seen once. Sequencing was performed on CD8+ T cells from cultured PBMCs, taken from culture after CMV antigen stimulation. These receptors were taken from a human donor in good health (CMV status not recorded). Some clones in this sample may be carry-over from other donors' samples. Both conserved end residues are trimmed from each CDR3. The order of the fields is V gene, CDR3 protein.

v_call: TRBV5-6; cdr3_aa: ASSEGQPYNEQF
v_call: TRBV4-2; cdr3_aa: ASSQEGGWTEAF
v_call: TRBV7-9; cdr3_aa: ASSPRPAGNEKLF
v_call: TRBV4-1; cdr3_aa: ASSQTGDYGYT
v_call: TRBV6-6; cdr3_aa: ASSVAGGYEQY
v_call: TRBV11-2; cdr3_aa: ASSPRQGMYNEQF
v_call: TRBV27; cdr3_aa: ASSNKTSGGRF
v_call: TRBV3-1; cdr3_aa: ASSQDGNRGFDTQY
v_call: TRBV27; cdr3_aa: ASSFGGLLF
v_call: TRBV3-1; cdr3_aa: ASSQERAKSNYGYT
v_call: TRBV7-8; cdr3_aa: ASSTLQGDYNSPLH
v_call: TRBV7-8; cdr3_aa: ASSPRGQGSFNEQF
v_call: TRBV19; cdr3_aa: ASSILGGDQETQY
v_call: TRBV19; cdr3_aa: ASADRYNSPLH
v_call: TRBV7-8; cdr3_aa: ASSSQPYQPQR
v_call: TRBV28; cdr3_aa: ASSLLAKSRWGDFEQF
v_call: TRBV6-5; cdr3_aa: ASSYAEEAF
v_call: TRBV19; cdr3_aa: ASSMDRYEQY
v_call: TRBV19; cdr3_aa: ASSITANTEAF
v_call: TRBV7-8; cdr3_aa: ASSPPRFGADTQY
v_call: TRBV7-8; cdr3_aa: ASSLGTTGINYGYT
v_call: TRBV20-1; cdr3_aa: SAPTGEGPQH
v_call: TRBV27; cdr3_aa: ASSSETAYSYEQY
v_call: TRBV7-8; cdr3_aa: ASSFRMAANTGELF
v_call: TRBV28; cdr3_aa: ASSPNRDPFYEQY
v_call: TRBV7-6; cdr3_aa: ASSSLVVASEGIQY
v_call: TRBV7-4; cdr3_aa: ASSGTGFDQPQH